These 10 T cell receptor beta chains were all obtained from the same sample, sequenced in a study of cytomegalovirus exposure and HLA in healthy donors. The PCR was carried out with 60 Vbeta primers and 13 Jbeta primers. The method was immunoSEQ multiplex PCR; TCRdb's version includes in-frame clones alone and lacks a portion of them. The data contain over 110,000 clones, about three quarters of them singletons. Sequencing was carried out using PBMCs. These receptors all come from a male donor in good health and CMV-seropositive.

The chain combines TRBV28 with TRBJ2-2; 9 bases fit TRBD1. The ends lost 5 bases at V and 4 bases at J; junction bases unmatched: 5. The CDR3 runs 15 residues. Germline CDR1 and CDR2: MDHEN and SYDVKM. The CDR3 sequence is CASSTWTGATGELFF. In DNA, the CDR3 is TGTGCCAGCAGTACCTGGACAGGGGCCACCGGGGAGCTGTTTTTT.

The chain couples TRBV7-3 to TRBJ1-1; no clear D gene. CDR3 length equals 13 residues. Germline V gives CDR1 SGHTA, CDR2 FQGTGA. V was clipped by 2 bases and J by 2 bases, with 6 bases between them. CDR3 protein: CASSLLRNTEAFF. CDR3 coding DNA: TGTGCCAGCAGCTTACTTAGAAACACTGAAGCTTTCTTT.

This chain connects TRBV27 to TRBJ2-2; 11 bases are a match to TRBD1. Unmatched junction bases numbered 10, after V lost 3 bases and J lost 7 bases. The CDR3 is 17 amino acids. Germline CDR1 is MNHEY and CDR2 is SMNVEV (reference sequence). As DNA, the CDR3 is TGTGCCAGCAGTTTTGGAATTGGACAGGGGGCGAACGGGGAGCTGTTTTTT. It yields the protein CASSFGIGQGANGELFF.

This sequence joins TRBV10-2 and TRBJ2-7; 7 bases map to TRBD2. CDR3 length: 15 amino acids. V dropped 3 bases and J dropped 3; count of bases not matched to a gene: 8. Germline-derived CDR1 and CDR2 are WSHSY and SAAADI. The CDR3 loop reads CASSDRGSGGYEQYF. In nucleotides, the CDR3 is TGCGCCAGCAGTGATCGGGGATCGGGAGGCTACGAGCAGTACTTC.

V is TRBV5-1 and J is TRBJ2-1; TRBD1 matches 9 bases. CDR3 length: 15 residues. The germline CDR1 and CDR2 sequences are SGHRS and YFSETQ. Losses at the gene ends were 6 bases for V and 8 bases for J; bases not matched to a gene: 12. As DNA, the CDR3 is TGCGCCAGCACCCTGGGGGACAGGGTTGGTGATGAGCAGTTCTTC. It translates to CASTLGDRVGDEQFF.

The V and J genes are TRBV10-3 and TRBJ2-3, with 9 bases lining up with TRBD2. V lost 5 bases, J lost 5 bases, and 8 bases stayed unmatched. The germline CDR1 and CDR2 sequences are ENHRY and SYGVKD. There are 15 residues in the CDR3. The CDR3 is CAISTGTSSGDTQYF. Here the CDR3 DNA reads TGTGCCATCAGTACTGGGACTAGCTCCGGAGATACGCAGTATTTT.

The chain has TRBV25-1 and TRBJ2-2; 11 nucleotides match TRBD2. The ends lost 5 bases at V and 3 bases at J; junction bases unmatched: 5. CDR1 MGHDK and CDR2 SYGVNS come from the germline V gene. The CDR3 contains 16 residues. The CDR3 reads CASSKGLAEDTGELFF. Here the CDR3 DNA reads TGTGCCAGCAGTAAGGGACTAGCGGAGGACACCGGGGAGCTGTTTTTT.

The gene calls are TRBV2 and TRBJ1-2; tentative D call: TRBD1 (5 bases). Trimming left V 0 bases short and J 6 bases short, with 17 bases between. CDR3 size: 16 residues. Germline values: CDR1 SNHLY, CDR2 FYNNEI. Written as DNA, the CDR3 is TGTGCCAGCAGTGAAGCGCTTCGCTCCAGGGAGGATGGCTACACCTTC. It is translated as CASSEALRSREDGYTF.

The CDR3 DNA reads as TGTGCCAGTAGTATGCTAGCGGGGAGCAGCACAGATACGCAGTATTTT. Its protein is CASSMLAGSSTDTQYF. The chain combines TRBV19 with TRBJ2-3; 9 nucleotides match TRBD2. Per the germline V gene, CDR1 is LNHDA and CDR2 is SQIVND (reference sequence). V lost 3 bases, J lost 0 bases, and 4 bases stayed unmatched. This CDR3 has 16 residues.

This clone has only a few counts. This sequence joins TRBV7-9 and TRBJ2-7; 9 positions agree with TRBD2. CDR3 length: 13 residues. CDR1 and CDR2 from the germline V gene are SEHNR and FQNEAQ (reference sequence). Germline trimming cut 8 bases from V and 4 bases from J; bases unmatched to any gene: 6. CDR3 sequence: CASELAGVYEQYF. As DNA, the CDR3 is TGTGCCAGCGAGTTAGCGGGAGTTTACGAGCAGTACTTC. The full variable domain, with the rest looked up from reference TRBV7-9 and TRBJ2-7, is DTGVSQNPRHKITKRGQNVTFRCDPISEHNRLYWYRQTLGQGPEFLTYFQNEAQLEKSRLLSDRFSAERPKGSFSTLEIQRTEQGDSAMYLCASELAGVYEQYFGPGTRLTVT.